This T cell receptor (beta chain) was obtained from a study of cytomegalovirus exposure and HLA in healthy donors. Whole-study results and caveats: Rare TCR sequences predominated, though certain public TCRs were found in many donors. Cytomegalovirus status was reportedly diagnosed by the classifier with high specificity and sensitivity. First-cohort TCR clusters were later found to tend to co-occur in the approximately 120 validation repertoires. A list of more than 150 TCR beta chains associated with cytomegalovirus was given.

A word on this clone: Its specificity is unknown.

Measured with immunoSEQ multiplex PCR; TCRdb has only the in-frame clones, and not every one. The sample carries fewer than 100,000 clones, more than 75% recorded once. Germline CDR1 reads MRHNA; CDR2 reads SNTAGT. Trimming took off 0 bases at V and 2 bases at J, with 14 bases between the two ends. The CDR3 length is 17 residues. The chain is built from TRBV6-4 and TRBJ2-1; maybe TRBD1 (6 bases). Sequencing input: PBMCs. The receptor comes from a man in his thirties or forties in good health and CMV-seronegative. The DNA of the CDR3 is TGTGCCAGCAGTGACTCACAGGGCATTACTACCTACAATGAGCAGTTCTTC. Its protein product is CASSDSQGITTYNEQFF.